This is a list of T cell receptor beta chains from one sample in a study of blood T cell repertoires in COVID-19. Clones were sequenced by immunoSEQ multiplex PCR, and TCRdb holds only the in-frame ones, with some missing. The data contain 250,000 to 300,000 clones, almost 85% of them singletons. Sequencing input: peripheral blood. The receptors shown here come from a middle-aged man with active or convalescent COVID-19. Each CDR3 is given with its conserved first and last residue. Each record gives: clone size, D gene, V gene, J gene, CDR3 protein, CDR3 DNA. D genes are given only for firm matches. Some rows have no size entry. The others give once, few or many, or a class for an expanded clone.

>.|.|TRBV27|TRBJ2-5
CASSTRREQETQYF
TGTGCCAGCAGTACCCGACGGGAGCAAGAGACCCAGTACTTC
>.|.|TRBV11-2|TRBJ2-7
CASSLGQASYEQYF
TGTGCCAGCAGCTTAGGACAGGCCTCCTACGAGCAGTACTTC
>.|.|TRBV19|TRBJ2-7
CAGKSAGYYVVQYF
TGTGCCGGAAAATCCGCAGGGTACTACGTTGTGCAGTACTTC
>.|.|TRBV25-1|TRBJ2-3
CASSESSKLSDTQYF
TGTGCCAGCAGTGAATCCTCGAAGCTTTCAGATACGCAGTATTTT
>once|TRBD1|TRBV7-9|TRBJ1-3
CASSLQGDTIYF
TGTGCCAGCAGCCTTCAGGGGGACACCATATATTTT
>.|TRBD2|TRBV29-1|TRBJ2-3
CSVRTSGTDTQYF
TGCAGCGTCCGGACTAGCGGGACAGATACGCAGTATTTT
>.|TRBD2|TRBV9|TRBJ2-1
CASSVGGTNNEQFF
TGTGCCAGCAGCGTAGGGGGGACTAACAATGAGCAGTTCTTC
>.|.|TRBV30|TRBJ1-1
CAYRETEAFF
TGTGCCTACAGGGAGACTGAAGCTTTCTTT
>.|.|TRBV7-8|TRBJ2-1
CASSSRELAPEQFF
TGTGCCAGCAGCAGCCGGGAGCTAGCCCCTGAGCAGTTCTTC
>.|TRBD1|TRBV12-5|TRBJ1-4
CASGRFFEGANNEKLFF
TGTGCTAGTGGTAGATTCTTCGAGGGGGCGAATAATGAAAAACTGTTTTTT
>.|.|TRBV27|TRBJ2-3
CASSDGDGRDTQYF
TGTGCCAGCAGTGATGGGGATGGGAGAGATACGCAGTATTTT
>few|.|TRBV30|TRBJ1-6
CAWSVGQHNSPLHF
TGTGCCTGGAGTGTTGGACAGCATAATTCACCCCTCCACTTT
>once|.|TRBV2|TRBJ2-6
CASRDYGVANVLTF
TGTGCCAGCAGAGACTATGGGGTTGCCAACGTCCTGACTTTC
>.|.|TRBV21-1|TRBJ2-7
CASSLIQTGALEQYF
TGTGCCAGCAGTCTAATTCAGACAGGTGCCCTCGAGCAGTACTTC